Below, 18 T cell receptor beta chains from the same sample are listed, as sequenced in a study of beta chain features in type 1 diabetes. What was sequenced were expressed TCRB transcripts, since all of the isolated RNA had been reverse transcribed. The repertoire was sequenced with immunoSEQ multiplex PCR; TCRdb's copy has only in-frame clones and lacks some. This sample has about 200,000 clones, with approximately 11% found just once. Sequences were obtained from central memory CD4+ T cells from blood. The receptors derive from a man between 18 and 35 years old in good health.

This clone was observed a few times. The chain links TRBV29-1 to TRBJ1-1; maybe TRBD1 (5 bases). The V gene's germline CDR1 is SQVTM and CDR2 ANQGSEA. Deletions cut 0 bases from V and 1 base from J, with 12 bases between. The CDR3 is made up of 15 amino acids. CDR3 DNA: TGCAGCGTTGAAGATCAGGGCGGAGCGAACACTGAAGCTTTCTTT. This sequence encodes CSVEDQGGANTEAFF.

This clone came up many times. This chain joins TRBV15 and TRBJ1-2; D call uncertain. CDR1 and CDR2 from the germline V gene are LNHNV and YYDKDF (reference sequence). CDR3 length equals 13 residues. With 1 base removed from V and 5 bases from J, the gap between germline ends came to 8 bases. CDR3 sequence reads: CATSRGAEYGYTF. The CDR3 DNA reads as TGTGCCACCAGCAGAGGAGCGGAATATGGCTACACCTTC.

This clone turned up a few times. The V call is TRBV5-1, the J call TRBJ2-7; tentatively, D is TRBD1 or TRBD2 (5 bases each). Germline V gene lookup returns CDR1 SGHRS and CDR2 YFSETQ. The V gene lost 4 bases and the J gene lost 4 bases, with 12 bases spanning the gap. The CDR3 is 13 residues long. The CDR3 region is CASSPERGYEQYF. CDR3 nucleotides: TGCGCCAGCAGCCCGGAGAGGGGTTACGAGCAGTACTTC.

This clone came up a few times. The chain is built from TRBV5-1 and TRBJ2-5; D is undetermined. CDR3 size: 14 residues. Trimming removed 1 base from V and 5 bases from J, with 12 bases in between. The V gene's germline CDR1 is SGHRS and CDR2 YFSETQ. CDR3 in amino acids: CASSLNSGSETQYF. The CDR3 DNA reads as TGCGCCAGCAGCTTGAACTCGGGTAGCGAGACCCAGTACTTC.

A word on this clone: Other DNA variants within this sample encode the same CDR3. The chain uses TRBV5-1 and TRBJ2-3; 12 bases map to TRBD2. The V gene's germline CDR1 is SGHRS and CDR2 YFSETQ. The CDR3 runs 15 residues. With 0 bases clipped from V and 4 bases from J, the junction kept 0 bases outside the gene matches. The CDR3: CASSLGLAGADTQYF. The CDR3 nucleotides read TGCGCCAGCAGCTTGGGACTAGCGGGAGCAGATACGCAGTATTTT.

V usage is TRBV9 and J usage is TRBJ2-1; D might be TRBD1 (6 bases). Per germline, CDR1 SGDLS and CDR2 YYNGEE. The germline V and J ends were trimmed by 4 bases and 2 bases, with 13 bases remaining between them. This CDR3 has 15 amino acids. CDR3 sequence: CASSTRQEPYNEQFF. For the CDR3, the DNA is TGTGCCAGCAGCACTCGACAGGAACCCTACAATGAGCAGTTCTTC. The full variable domain, rest sourced from reference TRBV9 and TRBJ2-1, is DSGVTQTPKHLITATGQRVTLRCSPRSGDLSVYWYQQSLDQGLQFLIQYYNGEERAKGNILERFSAQQFPDLHSELNLSSLELGDSALYFCASSTRQEPYNEQFFGPGTRLTVL.

The CDR3 loop reads CASSLGLAEYNEQFF. The CDR3 DNA sequence: TGTGCCAGCAGCTTAGGTCTAGCGGAGTACAATGAGCAGTTCTTC. The rearrangement links TRBV7-8 to TRBJ2-1, with 7 bases that match TRBD2. The V and J ends lost 1 base and 4 bases, in that order; junction bases with no gene match: 4. CDR3 length equals 15 residues. Per the germline V gene, CDR1 is SGHVS and CDR2 is FQNEAQ. Full variable domain (missing parts from reference TRBV7-8 and TRBJ2-1): GAGVSQSPRYKVAKRGQDVALRCDPISGHVSLFWYQQALGQGPEFLTYFQNEAQLDKSGLPSDRFFAERPEGSVSTLKIQRTQQEDSAVYLCASSLGLAEYNEQFFGPGTRLTVL.

This clone was counted a few times. The chain recombines TRBV9 with TRBJ2-1; D remains unclear. This CDR3 region has 17 residues. CDR1 SGDLS and CDR2 YYNGEE come from the germline V gene. V was pared by 0 bases and J by 0 bases, with 13 bases between. In nucleotides, the CDR3 is TGTGCCAGCAGCGTAGGATGGGGTTCCACCTCCTACAATGAGCAGTTCTTC. Its protein product is CASSVGWGSTSYNEQFF.

The rearrangement links TRBV2 to TRBJ1-2; D gene uncertain. In germline, CDR1 is SNHLY, CDR2 FYNNEI. Trimming shortened V by 4 bases and J by 8 bases, and 17 bases separated the two germline ends. The CDR3 is 14 residues long. CDR3 sequence: CASSGTRPGGGYTF. Here the CDR3 DNA reads TGTGCCAGCAGTGGAACCCGGCCCGGCGGGGGCTACACCTTC. The full variable domain, rest sourced from reference TRBV2 and TRBJ1-2, is EPEVTQTPSHQVTQMGQEVILRCVPISNHLYFYWYRQILGQKVEFLVSFYNNEISEKSEIFDDQFSVERPDGSNFTLKIRSTKLEDSAMYFCASSGTRPGGGYTFGSGTRLTVV.

V and J are TRBV30 and TRBJ2-7; the match to TRBD1 covers 7 bases. The CDR3 is made up of 12 amino acids. Germline CDR1 is GTSNPN and CDR2 is SVGIG (reference sequence). After removal of 4 bases from V and 5 bases from J, the junction contained 5 bases not matched to a gene. The CDR3 coding sequence is TGTGCCTGGAATAGGGGGCAACACGAGCAGTACTTC. Translation: CAWNRGQHEQYF.

This clone was picked up a small number of times. V is TRBV6-5 and J is TRBJ1-2; tentative D call: TRBD1 (5 bases). CDR1 is MNHEY and CDR2 is SVGAGI in the germline V gene. Trimming removed 4 bases from V and 8 bases from J, with 11 bases in between. This CDR3 has 12 residues. The CDR3 reads CASSSTAGGYTF. CDR3 sequence (DNA): TGTGCCAGCAGTTCCACGGCAGGGGGCTACACCTTC.

The chain couples TRBV5-4 to TRBJ2-7; TRBD1 aligns across 7 bases. With 4 bases clipped from V and 5 bases from J, the junction kept 6 bases outside the gene matches. Germline V CDR1 and CDR2: SGHNT, YYREEE (reference sequence). The CDR3 has 13 residues. CDR3 DNA sequence: TGTGCCAGCAGCCCGGGGCAGGGGGACGAGCAGTACTTC. Its protein product is CASSPGQGDEQYF.

The chain has TRBV9 and TRBJ2-2, with a tentative D call TRBD2 (5 bases). Germline V gives CDR1 SGDLS, CDR2 YYNGEE. V lost 0 bases, J lost 6 bases, and 9 bases lay in between. The CDR3 contains 14 residues. The DNA of the CDR3 is TGTGCCAGCAGCGTAGATTCTAGCCCCGGGGAGCTGTTTTTT. It yields the protein CASSVDSSPGELFF.

This clone was recorded a few times. The genes are TRBV5-4 and TRBJ2-1; either TRBD1 or TRBD2 may supply D (5 bases each). CDR1 SGHNT and CDR2 YYREEE come from the germline V gene (reference sequence). V was pared by 3 bases and J by 0 bases, with 10 bases between. CDR3 size: 15 residues. For the CDR3, the DNA is TGTGCCAGCAGCTCCGGGGCAGGCTCCTACAATGAGCAGTTCTTC. Its protein is CASSSGAGSYNEQFF. The full variable domain, with the rest looked up from reference TRBV5-4 and TRBJ2-1, is ETGVTQSPTHLIKTRGQQVTLRCSSQSGHNTVSWYQQALGQGPQFIFQYYREEENGRGNFPPRFSGLQFPNYSSELNVNALELDDSALYLCASSSGAGSYNEQFFGPGTRLTVL.

This chain uses TRBV19 with TRBJ1-5; unclear D gene. Germline values: CDR1 LNHDA, CDR2 SQIVND (reference sequence). The CDR3 spans 15 residues. V lost 1 base and J lost 5, with 12 bases in between. The CDR3 sequence: CASSIVLTVDQPQHF. The CDR3 coding sequence is TGTGCCAGTAGTATAGTACTGACTGTAGATCAGCCCCAGCATTTT.

This clone occurred a few times. The chain links TRBV5-1 to TRBJ2-7; the match to TRBD2 covers 8 bases. Germline CDR1 and CDR2: SGHRS and YFSETQ. Trimming removed 5 bases from V and 5 bases from J; junction bases left unmatched: 9. This CDR3 region has 14 residues. In DNA form, the CDR3 reads TGCGCCAGCAGGGCTCAAGCGGGAGCGGACGAGCAGTACTTC. It is translated as CASRAQAGADEQYF.

Comment on this clone: The junction shows a germline mismatch at one end, possibly a read error. This rearrangement joins TRBV10-2 to TRBJ2-6; the match to TRBD2 covers 7 bases. The germline CDR1 and CDR2 sequences are WSHSY and SAAADI. There are 18 residues in the CDR3. The CDR3 region is CARSPSGKYISGANVLTF. CDR3 DNA sequence: TGCGCCCGCAGTCCGAGCGGGAAGTACATTTCTGGGGCCAACGTCCTGACTTTC.

V gene TRBV19 combines with J gene TRBJ2-6; tentatively, D is TRBD2 (5 bases). The CDR3 is 14 residues long. The germline V gene encodes CDR1 LNHDA and CDR2 SQIVND (reference sequence). V was clipped by 5 bases and J by 3 bases, with 8 bases between them. For the CDR3, the DNA is TGTGCCAGTAGTGAGGGAGTTGGGGCCAACGTCCTGACTTTC. Its protein product is CASSEGVGANVLTF.